These 13 T cell receptor beta chains were sequenced from one sample in a study of T cells in Graves' hyperthyroidism and ophthalmopathy. Amplified TCR beta CDR3 regions derived from RNA transcripts. The TCR CDR3 first-round RT-PCR relied on the HTBI primer set. TCRdb re-called the multiplex PCR reads with MiXCR, one entry per CDR3 protein. Of roughly 250,000 distinct CDR3 sequences in the sample, 16% are singletons; the top ten hold about 29%. The sequencing sample was made of blood. Every receptor here comes from a woman aged 18-29 years with Graves' ophthalmopathy.

This clonotype was picked up many times. The V call is TRBV4-2, the J call TRBJ2-1, with 7 bases lining up with TRBD2. CDR1 and CDR2 (germline): LGHNA, YNFKEQ. After removal of 3 bases from V and 5 bases from J, the junction contained 4 bases not matched to a gene. The CDR3 contains 14 residues. CDR3 amino acids: CASSHGTNDNEQFF. In DNA, the CDR3 is TGTGCCAGCAGCCACGGGACTAATGACAATGAGCAGTTCTTC.

The V gene is TRBV20-1, the J gene TRBJ2-3; possibly TRBD1 for D (5 bases). CDR3 length: 12 residues. Trimming removed 6 bases at V and 14 bases at J, with 21 bases between. Germline assignment: CDR1 DFQATT and CDR2 SNEGSKA (reference sequence). The CDR3 loop is CSAVSRWGSPYF. DNA of the CDR3: TGCAGTGCCGTATCTCGATGGGGCTCCCCGTATTTT.

This clonotype was seen repeatedly, ten times or more. The CDR3 nucleotides read TGTGCCAGCAGCTCCGGACTGGCGAACACTGAAGCTTTCTTT. Translated: CASSSGLANTEAFF. The rearrangement joins TRBV5-5 to TRBJ1-1; D is ambiguous. This CDR3 contains 14 residues. The germline gives CDR1 SGHKS, CDR2 YYEKEE (reference sequence). The V and J ends lost 3 bases and 1 base respectively, with 10 bases between them.

A few counts support this clonotype. A read error may be the cause here, since a much bigger clone is one base away. The chain joins TRBV7-2 to TRBJ2-7; no clear D. CDR3 length: 13 residues. Germline V gene sequence: CDR1 SGHTA, CDR2 FQGNSA. Trimming stripped 4 bases from V and 4 bases from J, with 11 bases between. Here the CDR3 reads CASSCGSFYEQYF. The DNA for the CDR3 is TGTGCCAGCAGCTGTGGGTCTTTTTACGAGCAGTACTTC. Based on the CDR3 plus reference TRBV7-2 and TRBJ2-7, the full variable domain is GAGVSQSPSNKVTEKGKDVELRCDPISGHTALYWYRQSLGQGLEFLIYFQGNSAPDKSGLPSDRFSAERTGGSVSTLTIQRTQQEDSAVYLCASSCGSFYEQYFGPGTRLTVT.

This clonotype came up many times. The V gene is TRBV20-1, the J gene TRBJ1-2; TRBD1 is a possible D gene (5 bases). The CDR3 consists of 12 residues. Germline V gene lookup returns CDR1 DFQATT and CDR2 SNEGSKA (reference sequence). V shed 2 bases and J shed 5 bases, with 9 bases lying between them. The DNA for the CDR3 is TGCAGTGCTAGACCGGGGGGGTATGGCTACACCTTC. This sequence encodes CSARPGGYGYTF.

Many counts were recorded for this clonotype. This chain uses TRBV27 with TRBJ2-1, with 8 bases that match TRBD2. This CDR3 is built from 16 residues. Germline CDR1 reads MNHEY; CDR2 reads SMNVEV (reference sequence). J lost 4 bases, V lost 5 bases, and 10 bases had no gene match. In DNA, the CDR3 is TGTGCCAGCAGTCCATACGGGAGGGGAGGTTACAATGAGCAGTTCTTC. Its protein is CASSPYGRGGYNEQFF.

This clonotype showed up many times. The chain recombines TRBV4-3 with TRBJ2-1; 8 nucleotides line up with TRBD2. Trimming took 6 bases from V and 2 from J; bases not matched to a gene: 9. Germline V gene lookup returns CDR1 LGHNA and CDR2 YSLEER. The CDR3 length is 16 residues. CDR3 sequence (DNA): TGCGCCAGCAGTCTCCAGACTAGCGCTGCCTACAATGAGCAGTTCTTC. It codes for CASSLQTSAAYNEQFF.

The chain has TRBV20-1 and TRBJ1-2, with 11 bases aligning to TRBD1. The germline V gene encodes CDR1 DFQATT and CDR2 SNEGSKA (reference sequence). Unmatched junction bases numbered 4, after V lost 3 bases and J lost 7 bases. The CDR3 covers 13 residues. DNA of the CDR3: TGCAGTGCTAGGGGACAGGGGGATTGTGGCTACACCTTC. Residues: CSARGQGDCGYTF.

This clonotype was recorded many times. V is TRBV12-3 or TRBV12-4 and J is TRBJ1-5, with D possibly being TRBD1 (5 bases). This CDR3 region has 18 residues. Between the trimmed V and J ends, which lost 3 bases and 6 bases, there was a span of 24 bases. The CDR3 loop is CASSFGSIGATSSQPQHF. DNA of the CDR3: TGTGCCAGCAGTTTTGGTAGTATAGGGGCCACATCGAGTCAGCCCCAGCATTTT.

The V gene is TRBV9, the J gene TRBJ2-7; TRBD2 might be the D (6 bases). The germline V gene encodes CDR1 SGDLS and CDR2 YYNGEE. V lost 0 bases and J 6 bases, leaving 10 bases between the germline ends. This CDR3 has 13 residues. The CDR3 reads CASSVGLEGEQYF. CDR3 nucleotides: TGTGCCAGCAGCGTAGGACTAGAAGGCGAGCAGTACTTC.

This rearrangement joins TRBV7-9 to TRBJ2-5, with D possibly matching TRBD2 (6 bases). Germline V gene data show CDR1 as SEHNR and CDR2 as FQNEAQ (reference sequence). V was trimmed by 2 bases and J by 5 bases, leaving 9 bases between them. The CDR3 is 13 amino acids. In nucleotides, the CDR3 is TGTGCCAGCAGCTTAATTGGGGGGGAGACCCAGTACTTC. Amino acid sequence: CASSLIGGETQYF.

This clonotype was picked up many times. This chain connects TRBV9 to TRBJ2-5; possible D gene TRBD2, 6 bases. The germline gives CDR1 SGDLS, CDR2 YYNGEE. The CDR3 runs to 14 residues. Trimming took off 0 bases at V and 2 bases at J, with 8 bases between the two ends. In DNA, the CDR3 is TGTGCCAGCAGCGTAGATCGGGAGCAAGAGACCCAGTACTTC. Amino acid sequence: CASSVDREQETQYF.

V and J are TRBV5-5 and TRBJ1-6; TRBD1 is a possible D gene (6 bases). Trimming removed 4 bases at V and 5 bases at J, with 16 bases between. The CDR3 runs to 16 residues. The V gene's germline CDR1 is SGHKS and CDR2 YYEKEE (reference sequence). CDR3 DNA: TGTGCCAGCAGCCCGCTGGCCGACAGGAATAATTCACCCCTCCACTTT. This sequence encodes CASSPLADRNNSPLHF. Together with reference TRBV5-5 and TRBJ1-6, the CDR3 gives the full variable domain: DAGVTQSPTHLIKTRGQQVTLRCSPISGHKSVSWYQQVLGQGPQFIFQYYEKEERGRGNFPDRFSARQFPNYSSELNVNALLLGDSALYLCASSPLADRNNSPLHFGNGTRLTVT.